Below, 30 T cell receptor beta chains from the same sample are listed, as sequenced in a study of T cell repertoires in cytomegalovirus infection (dated by TCRdb to about 2019). Their cognate antigens are unknown. Sample treatment or condition, as interpreted from the label and publication: in vitro stimulation with specific CMV peptide epitopes to enrich CMV-specific T cells. The listed sequencing device is Illumina HiSeq 1500. TCRdb cleaned the public reads at Q25 with fastp, built clones with MiXCR and kept in-frame beta chains. Rows with one shared CDR3 protein collapse into an entry with the most common genes and DNA. The sample table lists about 350,000 distinct CDR3 sequences, just under 35% of them with a count of one. Together, the top ten hold roughly 12% of the sample. The input for sequencing was cultured PBMCs, taken from culture after CMV antigen stimulation. The receptors were sampled from a human donor in good health (CMV status not recorded). Some clones in this sample may be carry-over from other donors' samples.

This clonotype was counted between two and nine times. The CDR3 reads CASSLTGGVGSYNEQFF. CDR3 nucleotide sequence: TGTGCCAGCAGCTTGACAGGCGGGGTGGGCTCCTACAATGAGCAGTTCTTC. V gene TRBV11-3 combines with J gene TRBJ2-1; D assignment may be TRBD1 or TRBD2 (6 bases each). CDR1 and CDR2 from the germline V gene are SGHNT and YENEEA. V shed 3 bases and J shed 0 bases, with 15 bases lying between them. The CDR3 length is 17 residues.

This clonotype has at least ten counts. V gene TRBV27 combines with J gene TRBJ2-6, with a weak D call TRBD2 (6 bases). The CDR3 totals 16 residues. Germline-derived CDR1 and CDR2 are MNHEY and SMNVEV (reference sequence). V was clipped by 4 bases and J by 0 bases, with 10 bases between them. The CDR3 loop reads CASSSLGSSGANVLTF. Here the CDR3 DNA reads TGTGCCAGCAGTTCCCTCGGGAGCTCTGGGGCCAACGTCCTGACTTTC.

This clonotype has only a few counts. The V and J genes are TRBV12-3 or TRBV12-4 and TRBJ2-5, with D possibly TRBD1 on 6 matching bases. Trimming cost V 6 bases and J 8 bases, with 16 bases left between them. The CDR3 runs to 13 residues. The CDR3 sequence: CASRQGPAETQYF. CDR3 bases: TGTGCCAGCAGACAGGGCCCTGCGGAAACCCAGTACTTC.

At least ten counts were recorded for this clonotype. The chain uses TRBV7-2 and TRBJ2-7; possible D gene TRBD1, 6 bases. Germline values: CDR1 SGHTA, CDR2 FQGNSA. The CDR3 length is 14 residues. V dropped 5 bases and J dropped 1 base, with 12 bases sitting between them. As DNA, the CDR3 is TGTGCCAGCAGCCAGACGGACAGTTCCTACGAGCAGTACGTC. Protein: CASSQTDSSYEQYV.

This clonotype occurred many times. The chain employs TRBV12-3 or TRBV12-4 and TRBJ1-1, with TRBD1 matching over 7 bases. The CDR3 totals 14 residues. The V segment lost 0 bases and the J segment 4 bases; nucleotides outside the gene matches: 2. The CDR3 sequence is CASSLAGQRTEAFF. As DNA, the CDR3 is TGTGCCAGCAGTTTAGCGGGACAGCGCACTGAAGCTTTCTTT.

In the case of this clonotype: A read error may account for a junction end that differs from germline. V gene TRBV28 combines with J gene TRBJ2-7; D is tentatively TRBD1 or TRBD2 (5 bases each). This CDR3 region has 13 residues. Germline CDR1 is MDHEN and CDR2 is SYDVKM. CDR3 nucleotide sequence: TGTGCCAGCAGACCCAGGGCGCGGGCTGCTGAAGAATTC. Its protein is CASRPRARAAEEF.

This clonotype was observed a handful of times. The chain combines TRBV7-2 with TRBJ2-5; D may be TRBD2 (5 bases). The CDR3 totals 14 residues. Per the germline V gene, CDR1 is SGHTA and CDR2 is FQGNSA. V lost 7 bases, J lost 7 bases, and 19 bases lay in between. CDR3 sequence (DNA): TGTGCCAGCACCCCCCGCGGGCCGGCGGGGACCCAGTACTTC. Translating gives CASTPRGPAGTQYF.

This clonotype was counted a few times. The V and J genes are TRBV6-4 and TRBJ2-1; 11 bases align to TRBD1. The CDR3 is 14 residues long. The junction had 3 bases not matched to a gene; V was cut back by 2 bases and J by 9 bases. CDR1 and CDR2 (germline): MRHNA, SNTAGT. The CDR3 DNA sequence: TGTGCCAGCAGTGACGGGACAGGGGGTTTTGAGCAGTTCTTC. Its protein product is CASSDGTGGFEQFF.

In this sample, this clonotype turned up a few times. The J gene is TRBJ2-7, the V gene TRBV10-3; possibly TRBD1 for D (5 bases). V lost 1 base and J lost 0, with 10 bases in between. There are 15 residues in the CDR3. Looked up from germline, CDR1 is ENHRY and CDR2 is SYGVKD. The chain's CDR3 is CAISEWLDSSYEQYF. The CDR3 coding sequence is TGTGCCATCAGTGAGTGGTTAGACAGCTCCTACGAGCAGTACTTC.

This clonotype came up a few times. The CDR3 is CASSAGTNSYNEQFF. The CDR3 nucleotides read TGTGCCAGCAGCGCTGGGACCAACTCCTACAATGAGCAGTTCTTC. V and J are TRBV7-9 and TRBJ2-1; D is perhaps TRBD1 or TRBD2 (5 bases each). The CDR3 contains 15 residues. Germline V gene lookup returns CDR1 SEHNR and CDR2 FQNEAQ (reference sequence). Trimming stripped 5 bases from V and 0 bases from J, with 11 bases between.

The gene calls are TRBV20-1 and TRBJ1-1, with D possibly matching TRBD1 (5 bases). CDR1 and CDR2 from the germline V gene are DFQATT and SNEGSKA (reference sequence). The CDR3 is 13 residues long. The ends were cut back, 4 bases at V and 1 base at J, with 10 bases in the middle. CDR3 residues: CSANRQPNTEAFF. The CDR3 nucleotides read TGCAGTGCTAATAGACAGCCGAACACTGAAGCTTTCTTT.

This chain uses TRBV6-1 with TRBJ2-7; the D is unclear. Trimming cost V 6 bases and J 4 bases, with 19 bases left between them. Germline values: CDR1 MNHNS, CDR2 SASEGT. This CDR3 comprises 15 residues. CDR3 loop: CASRARRGAEYEQYV. The DNA of the CDR3 is TGTGCCAGCAGGGCCAGAAGAGGTGCAGAATACGAGCAGTACGTC.

This clonotype was counted between two and nine times. The V call is TRBV15, the J call TRBJ1-1; D possibly corresponds to TRBD1 (5 bases). Germline V gives CDR1 LNHNV, CDR2 YYDKDF (reference sequence). Between the trimmed V and J ends, which lost 5 bases and 1 base, there was a span of 11 bases. There are 14 residues in the CDR3. CDR3 in DNA: TGTGCCACCAGCTCTCGACAGAAGAACACTGAAGCTTTCTTT. Amino acids: CATSSRQKNTEAFF.

The chain combines TRBV6-2 or TRBV6-3 with TRBJ2-7, with D possibly matching TRBD1 (6 bases). This CDR3 has 16 residues. The V gene's germline CDR1 is MNHEY and CDR2 SVGEGT. The ends were cut back, 2 bases at V and 3 bases at J, with 17 bases in the middle. The CDR3: CASSYTIGGHLYEQYF. CDR3 in DNA: TGTGCCAGCAGTTACACGATAGGGGGACACCTCTACGAGCAGTACTTC.

V gene TRBV4-3 combines with J gene TRBJ2-7; no definite D call. The germline V gene encodes CDR1 LGHNA and CDR2 YSLEER. This CDR3 spans 12 amino acids. V gave up 1 base and J gave up 2 bases, with 3 bases separating them. The CDR3 nucleotides read TGCGCCAGCAGCCAAGGTCCCTACGAGCAGTACTTC. Translated, it gives CASSQGPYEQYF.

This clonotype was detected only a few times. The chain uses TRBV7-9 and TRBJ1-2; D is possibly TRBD1 (5 bases). Germline V gives CDR1 SEHNR, CDR2 FQNEAQ (reference sequence). This CDR3 has 14 amino acids. Trimming took off 0 bases at V and 6 bases at J, with 11 bases between the two ends. CDR3 DNA: TGTGCCAGCAGCTTAGCGGGGCGGCAGGATGGCTACACCTTC. It specifies CASSLAGRQDGYTF.

J is TRBJ2-7 and V is TRBV28, with 7 bases lining up with TRBD2. The germline V gene has CDR1 MDHEN and CDR2 SYDVKM. The CDR3 has 15 amino acids. Trimming removed 6 bases from V and 4 bases from J; junction bases left unmatched: 12. The chain's CDR3 is CASSTSSGLIYEQYF. The CDR3 DNA reads as TGTGCCAGCAGCACCTCTAGCGGACTGATTTACGAGCAGTACTTC.

In this sample, this clonotype turned up once. In nucleotides, the CDR3 is TGTGCCAGCAGCGCAGGGGCGACTAGCGGGAGGATCTCGCAGTATTTT. Translating gives CASSAGATSGRISQYF. The chain joins TRBV7-9 to TRBJ2-3, with 13 positions matching TRBD2. Trimming at V came to 5 bases and at J to 10 bases, leaving 12 bases not matched to a gene. The CDR3 contains 16 residues. Germline V CDR1 and CDR2: SEHNR, FQNEAQ (reference sequence).

The J gene is TRBJ2-7, the V gene TRBV19, with TRBD2 matching over 13 bases. The CDR3 has 16 amino acids. Germline CDR1 and CDR2: LNHDA and SQIVND (reference sequence). Trimming removed 4 bases from V and 2 bases from J; junction bases left unmatched: 5. The DNA of the CDR3 is TGTGCCAGTAGTAAAACCGGGACTAGCGGGACCTACGAGCAGTACTTC. Its translation: CASSKTGTSGTYEQYF.

This clonotype was found a few times. The chain links TRBV10-3 to TRBJ2-3; D is perhaps TRBD2 (7 bases). The germline CDR1 and CDR2 sequences are ENHRY and SYGVKD. V lost 3 bases and J lost 0, with 10 bases in between. This CDR3 has 15 residues. This CDR3 is CAISDRGASTDTQYF. DNA for the CDR3: TGTGCCATCAGTGACCGGGGGGCCAGCACAGATACGCAGTATTTT.

This clonotype was detected only a few times. This rearrangement joins TRBV28 to TRBJ2-2; 12 bases map to TRBD1. With 5 bases clipped from V and 5 bases from J, the junction kept 9 bases outside the gene matches. CDR3 length equals 17 residues. Looked up from germline, CDR1 is MDHEN and CDR2 is SYDVKM. CDR3 loop: CASSPGQGAGSTGELFF. CDR3 DNA sequence: TGTGCCAGCAGTCCGGGACAGGGGGCGGGCTCTACCGGGGAGCTGTTTTTT.

This clonotype was counted once. The chain links TRBV5-6 to TRBJ2-5; no clear D gene. Germline CDR1 is SGHDT and CDR2 is YYEEEE. Between the trimmed V and J ends, which lost 0 bases and 2 bases, there was a span of 14 bases. The CDR3 spans 16 residues. The CDR3 sequence: CASSLGPPGRQETQYF. Here the CDR3 DNA reads TGTGCCAGCAGCTTGGGGCCCCCGGGCCGACAAGAGACCCAGTACTTC.

This chain uses TRBV7-8 with TRBJ2-7; TRBD2 might be the D (5 bases). This CDR3 has 16 residues. Germline loops: CDR1 SGHVS, CDR2 FQNEAQ. V lost 5 bases and J 0 bases, leaving 17 bases between the germline ends. CDR3 DNA: TGTGCCAGCAGCCGCGCCGAGGGCCGGAGCTCCTACGAGCAGTACGTC. Protein product: CASSRAEGRSSYEQYV.

CDR3 nucleotide sequence: TGTGCCAGCAGTGAATATGGCCGCTATAATTCACCCCTCCACTTT. Translated, it gives CASSEYGRYNSPLHF. The chain employs TRBV6-2 or TRBV6-3 and TRBJ1-6; D is undetermined. Per germline, CDR1 MNHEY and CDR2 SVGEGT. V was pared by 5 bases and J by 3 bases, with 11 bases between. CDR3 length: 15 residues.

CDR3 sequence: CATSDEYEQFF. The CDR3 coding sequence is TGTGCCACCAGTGATGAGTATGAGCAGTTCTTC. V gene TRBV24-1 combines with J gene TRBJ2-1; unclear D gene. Between the trimmed V and J ends, which lost 3 bases and 8 bases, there was a span of 4 bases. CDR3 length equals 11 residues. Germline V gene sequence: CDR1 KGHDR, CDR2 SFDVKD.

V is TRBV12-3 or TRBV12-4 and J is TRBJ1-5; D possibly corresponds to TRBD1 (5 bases). Trimming removed 6 bases at V and 5 bases at J, with 17 bases between. This CDR3 has 15 residues. Here the CDR3 DNA reads TGTGCCAGCAGCGCCGGGACGTCAACATATCAGCCCCAGCATTTT. This codes for CASSAGTSTYQPQHF.

J is TRBJ2-3 and V is TRBV7-9; TRBD2 matches at 8 bases. J was trimmed by 2 bases and V by 4 bases; bases with no gene match: 8. From germline, CDR1 is SEHNR and CDR2 FQNEAQ (reference sequence). This CDR3 is 16 amino acids long. The CDR3 DNA reads as TGTGCCAGCAGCTCCAAAGCGGGAGAGAACACAGATACGCAGTATTTT. It is translated as CASSSKAGENTDTQYF. Based on the CDR3 plus reference TRBV7-9 and TRBJ2-3, the full variable domain is DTGVSQNPRHKITKRGQNVTFRCDPISEHNRLYWYRQTLGQGPEFLTYFQNEAQLEKSRLLSDRFSAERPKGSFSTLEIQRTEQGDSAMYLCASSSKAGENTDTQYFGPGTRLTVL.

This clonotype was seen a few times. The rearrangement uses TRBV7-3 and TRBJ2-3; 8 bases agree with TRBD2. The CDR3 runs to 14 residues. The trim removed 5 bases at V and 4 bases at J, leaving 5 bases unmatched. The V gene's germline CDR1 is SGHTA and CDR2 FQGTGA. The DNA for the CDR3 is TGTGCCAGCAGCACGGCGGGAGGTGCAGATACGCAGTATTTT. As protein: CASSTAGGADTQYF.

The chain joins TRBV7-6 to TRBJ2-5, with 7 bases that match TRBD2. Trimming cost V 4 bases and J 3 bases; bases outside gene matches: 8. The V gene's germline CDR1 is SGHVS and CDR2 FNYEAQ. The CDR3 length is 15 residues. The chain's CDR3 is CASSSNPGLKETQYF. The CDR3 DNA reads TGTGCCAGCAGCTCCAATCCGGGACTAAAAGAGACCCAGTACTTC.

This clonotype was counted between two and nine times. The CDR3 loop is CASSFRGSRTGELFF. The DNA of the CDR3 is TGTGCCAGCAGCTTTAGAGGGAGTCGCACCGGGGAGCTGTTTTTT. The rearrangement links TRBV5-8 to TRBJ2-2, with D tentatively TRBD2 (5 bases). Trimming shortened V by 2 bases and J by 4 bases, and 12 bases separated the two germline ends. The CDR3 has 15 amino acids. The germline V gene encodes CDR1 SGHTS and CDR2 YDEGEE. Full variable domain (missing parts from reference TRBV5-8 and TRBJ2-2): EAGVTQSPTHLIKTRGQQATLRCSPISGHTSVYWYQQALGLGLQFLLWYDEGEERNRGNFPPRFSGRQFPNYSSELNVNALELEDSALYLCASSFRGSRTGELFFGEGSRLTVL.